This TCR beta chain derives from a study of early T cells in non-severe SARS-CoV-2 infection. Each cDNA molecule carried a unique molecular identifier. TCRdb processed the 5' RACE reads anew with MiXCR; each CDR3 protein has one entry. This table has 45,000 to 75,000 distinct CDR3 sequences, about 12% appearing once. The germline V gene has CDR1 SGHTA and CDR2 FQGNSA. The CDR3 covers 14 residues. The germline V and J ends were trimmed by 5 bases and 7 bases, with 17 bases remaining between them. This receptor was obtained from an adult who was a healthcare worker with PCR-confirmed SARS-CoV-2 infection or an uninfected control (not recorded which). Sequencing was done on a sample of whole blood. The chain employs TRBV7-2 and TRBJ2-5; tentative D call: TRBD1 (6 bases). CDR3 loop: CASSPNQGLATQYF. The DNA for the CDR3 is TGTGCCAGCAGCCCCAATCAGGGGTTGGCGACCCAGTACTTC.